This T cell receptor (beta chain) originates from a study of blood T cell repertoires in COVID-19. The V end was cut by 3 bases, the J end by 2 bases, with 7 bases between. The length of the CDR3 is 13 residues. Produced via immunoSEQ multiplex PCR; TCRdb's table is partial and in-frame only. The repertoire has around 150,000 clones, about 79% of them found once; the top ten carry 7.2%. The origin of this receptor is a woman in her fifties or sixties in a cohort sampled during active or convalescent COVID-19. Sequencing input: peripheral blood. The genes are TRBV12-3 or TRBV12-4 and TRBJ1-2; possible D gene TRBD1, 5 bases. This chain's CDR3 is CASSLGQNYGYTF. Here the CDR3 DNA reads TGTGCCAGCAGTTTGGGGCAGAACTATGGCTACACCTTC.